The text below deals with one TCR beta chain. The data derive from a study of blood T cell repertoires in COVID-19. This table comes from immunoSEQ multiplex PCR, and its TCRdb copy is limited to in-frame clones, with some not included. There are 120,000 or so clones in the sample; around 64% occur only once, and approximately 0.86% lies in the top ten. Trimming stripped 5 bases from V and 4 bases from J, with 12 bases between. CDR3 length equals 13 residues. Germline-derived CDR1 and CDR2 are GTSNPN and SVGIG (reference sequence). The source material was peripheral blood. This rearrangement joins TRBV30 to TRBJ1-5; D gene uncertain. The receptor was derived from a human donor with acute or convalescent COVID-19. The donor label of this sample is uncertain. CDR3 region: CAWATRNNQPQHF. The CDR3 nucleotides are TGTGCCTGGGCTACCAGGAATAATCAGCCCCAGCATTTT. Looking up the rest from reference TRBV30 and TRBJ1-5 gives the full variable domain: SQTIHQWPATLVQPVGSPLSLECTVEGTSNPNLYWYRQAAGRGLQLLFYSVGIGQISSEVPQNLSASRPQDRQFILSSKKLLLSDSGFYLCAWATRNNQPQHFGDGTRLSIL.